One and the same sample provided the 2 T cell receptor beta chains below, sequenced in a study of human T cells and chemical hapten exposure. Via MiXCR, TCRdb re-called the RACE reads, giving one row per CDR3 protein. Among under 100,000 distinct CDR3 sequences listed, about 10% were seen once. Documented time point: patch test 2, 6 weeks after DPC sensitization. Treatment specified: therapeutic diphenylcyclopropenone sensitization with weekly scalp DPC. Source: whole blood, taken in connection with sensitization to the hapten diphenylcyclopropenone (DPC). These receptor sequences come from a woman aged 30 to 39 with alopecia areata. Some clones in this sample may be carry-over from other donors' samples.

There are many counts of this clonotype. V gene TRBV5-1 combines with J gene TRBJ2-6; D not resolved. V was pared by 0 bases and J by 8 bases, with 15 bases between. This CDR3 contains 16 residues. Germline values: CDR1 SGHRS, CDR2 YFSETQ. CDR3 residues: CASSLALGPSSNVLTF. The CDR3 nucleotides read TGCGCCAGCAGCTTGGCGTTAGGGCCCTCATCCAACGTCCTGACTTTC. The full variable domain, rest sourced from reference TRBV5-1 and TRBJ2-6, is KAGVTQTPRYLIKTRGQQVTLSCSPISGHRSVSWYQQTPGQGLQFLFEYFSETQRNKGNFPGRFSGRQFSNSRSEMNVSTLELGDSALYLCASSLALGPSSNVLTFGAGSRLTVL.

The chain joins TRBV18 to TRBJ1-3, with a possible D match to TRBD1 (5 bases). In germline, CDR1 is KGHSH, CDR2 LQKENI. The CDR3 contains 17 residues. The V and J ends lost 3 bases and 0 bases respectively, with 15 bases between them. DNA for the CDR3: TGTGCCAGCTCACCGGTGGGACCGAATCTCTCTGGAAACACCATATATTTT. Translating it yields CASSPVGPNLSGNTIYF.